These T cell receptor beta chains were read from a single sample in a study of blood T cell repertoires in COVID-19. Some clones are missing from TCRdb's copy, which holds only in-frame ones; the method was immunoSEQ multiplex PCR. The data contain roughly 200,000 clones, roughly 84% of them seen just once; the ten biggest clones take up roughly 3.2%. The specimen was PBMCs or T cells enriched from blood (not recorded which). Receptors were obtained from a woman in her twenties or thirties who had been exposed to COVID-19. The CDR3 runs from the conserved cysteine through the conserved F or W. The order of the fields is CDR3 length, clone size, J gene, D gene, V gene, CDR3 DNA, CDR3 protein. A D gene is named only where the DNA matches it firmly. Rows give clone size only sometimes, using once, few, many, or a class for an expanded clone.

14 - TRBJ2-3 - TRBV7-3 TGTGCCAGCAGCCAGGGGTTCGTCGCCGATACGCAGTATTTT CASSQGFVADTQYF
13 - TRBJ1-1 - TRBV5-1 TGCGCCAGCAGCTTTCAGGGAACCACTGAAGCTTTCTTT CASSFQGTTEAFF
13 once TRBJ1-2 - TRBV6-5 TGTGCCAGCAATCCGGGTGGTAACTATGGCTACACCTTC CASNPGGNYGYTF
12 - TRBJ2-1 - TRBV3-1/TRBV3-2 TGTGCCAGCAGCCTGCGCCACTCCGAGCAGTTCTTC CASSLRHSEQFF
15 once TRBJ1-2 TRBD1 TRBV6-5 TGTGCCAGCAGTTACTCGACAGGGGGCGTCTATGGCTACACCTTC CASSYSTGGVYGYTF
13 - TRBJ1-1 - TRBV10-1 TGCGCCAGCAGCCGCACAGGGAACACTGAAGCTTTCTTT CASSRTGNTEAFF
14 - TRBJ1-2 - TRBV19 TGTGCCAGTAGTATAGGATCGCAGAACTATGGCTACACCTTC CASSIGSQNYGYTF
15 - TRBJ1-3 - TRBV15 TGTGCCACCAGCAGAGCGGGGAGCTCTGGAAACACCATATATTTT CATSRAGSSGNTIYF
16 - TRBJ1-4 TRBD1 TRBV9 TGTGCCAGCAGCGTGGGACAGGGGGCCCCAAATGAAAAACTGTTTTTT CASSVGQGAPNEKLFF
14 once TRBJ2-5 - TRBV7-6 TGTGCCAGCAGCAAAAGGGGTCAGCAAGAGACCCAGTACTTC CASSKRGQQETQYF
13 - TRBJ1-5 - TRBV19 TGTGCCAGTAGTATTACAGCCGCGCAGCCCCAGCATTTT CASSITAAQPQHF
13 - TRBJ1-5 - TRBV30 TGTGCCTGGAGTCTACGGGGTGATCAGCCCCAGCATTTT CAWSLRGDQPQHF
14 - TRBJ2-2 - TRBV5-1 TGCGCCAGCAGTTCTAGATCGAACACCGGGGAGCTGTTTTTT CASSSRSNTGELFF
17 few TRBJ1-2 - TRBV18 TGTGCCAGCTCACCTGAACCTGCTTTCGACAGTAACTATGGCTACACCTTC CASSPEPAFDSNYGYTF
13 few TRBJ1-2 - TRBV6-5 TGTGCCAGCAAGGCCGCAGGGTACTATGGCTACACCTTC CASKAAGYYGYTF
16 - TRBJ1-2 TRBD1 TRBV27 TGTGCCAGCAGTCCAGACAGGGGATCAACTAACTATGGCTACACCTTC CASSPDRGSTNYGYTF
18 - TRBJ2-4 - TRBV3-1/TRBV3-2 TGTGCCAGCAGCCAACCGGCGAGAGGGCCCGGAGCCAAAAACATTCAGTACTTC CASSQPARGPGAKNIQYF